What follows are 18 T cell receptor beta chains derived from one specimen sequenced in a study of blood T cell repertoires in COVID-19. Sequenced by immunoSEQ multiplex PCR; TCRdb stores in-frame clones only, minus some. This sample has under 250,000 clones; roughly 85% occur once, and the top ten carry more than 2%. The sample taken for sequencing was peripheral blood. The receptor source for this set is a woman aged 70 to 79 with COVID-19, enrolled during active disease.

This clone was seen once. The CDR3 bases are TGTGCCAGCAGCTTAGGGACAGGGGGTGGCAATCAGCCCCAGCATTTT. Its translation: CASSLGTGGGNQPQHF. The chain links TRBV5-5 to TRBJ1-5; TRBD1 agrees at 11 bases. Germline V gene lookup returns CDR1 SGHKS and CDR2 YYEKEE (reference sequence). V shed 2 bases and J 2 bases; nucleotides not matched to a gene: 3. The CDR3 consists of 16 residues.

The chain couples TRBV5-4 to TRBJ1-3; 9 nucleotides line up with TRBD1. CDR1 SGHNT and CDR2 YYREEE come from the germline V gene (reference sequence). Unmatched junction bases numbered 12, after V lost 4 bases and J lost 1 base. The CDR3 covers 18 residues. The CDR3 protein is CASSARPTGTGSGNTIYF. The DNA of the CDR3 is TGTGCCAGCAGCGCCCGACCCACCGGGACAGGGTCTGGAAACACCATATATTTT.

This clone was counted a single time. This chain joins TRBV11-3 and TRBJ2-3, with D perhaps matching TRBD1 (6 bases). This CDR3 comprises 15 residues. Trimming removed 2 bases at V and 6 bases at J, with 15 bases between. Germline CDR1 SGHNT, CDR2 YENEEA. CDR3 loop: CASSLTGTTHDTQYF. DNA for the CDR3: TGTGCCAGCAGCTTAACGGGGACAACCCACGATACGCAGTATTTT. The whole variable domain, remainder taken from reference TRBV11-3 and TRBJ2-3, is EAGVVQSPRYKIIEKKQPVAFWCNPISGHNTLYWYLQNLGQGPELLIRYENEEAVDDSQLPKDRFSAERLKGVDSTLKIQPAELGDSAVYLCASSLTGTTHDTQYFGPGTRLTVL.

The rearrangement joins TRBV5-5 to TRBJ2-2; 9 nucleotides match TRBD1. The length of the CDR3 is 15 residues. Germline V gene lookup returns CDR1 SGHKS and CDR2 YYEKEE (reference sequence). J lost 4 bases, V lost 3 bases, and 4 bases had no gene match. CDR3 in DNA: TGTGCCAGCAGCTCACAGGGGGCAGCCACCGGGGAGCTGTTTTTT. Translation gives CASSSQGAATGELFF.

The genes are TRBV6-5 and TRBJ2-7; a weak D match, TRBD1 (5 bases). The CDR3 spans 15 residues. Trimming took off 5 bases at V and 0 bases at J, with 14 bases between the two ends. Germline values: CDR1 MNHEY, CDR2 SVGAGI. CDR3 nucleotide sequence: TGTGCCAGCAGTAGAACAGGTTCCGGCTCCTACGAGCAGTACTTC. Protein product: CASSRTGSGSYEQYF.

The chain carries TRBV7-6 and TRBJ2-1, with 8 bases identical to TRBD1. This CDR3 comprises 16 residues. Germline CDR1 reads SGHVS; CDR2 reads FNYEAQ. V lost 5 bases to trimming and J lost 0 bases; unmatched junction nucleotides: 6. In nucleotides, the CDR3 is TGTGCCAGCAGCCCTGGACAGGGTGGCTCCTACAATGAGCAGTTCTTC. It is translated as CASSPGQGGSYNEQFF. Full variable domain (missing parts from reference TRBV7-6 and TRBJ2-1): GAGVSQSPRYKVTKRGQDVALRCDPISGHVSLYWYRQALGQGPEFLTYFNYEAQQDKSGLPNDRFSAERPEGSISTLTIQRTEQRDSAMYRCASSPGQGGSYNEQFFGPGTRLTVL.

This clone was counted between two and nine times. The chain employs TRBV19 and TRBJ2-5; 11 bases map to TRBD1. Germline V gene sequence: CDR1 LNHDA, CDR2 SQIVND (reference sequence). This CDR3 comprises 15 residues. V lost 5 bases and J lost 5; bases outside the gene matches: 7. Written as DNA, the CDR3 is TGTGCCAGTAGTCCCCGGACAGGGGGCGGGGAGACCCAGTACTTC. This codes for CASSPRTGGGETQYF.

This chain uses TRBV29-1 with TRBJ2-5, with TRBD1 identical over 9 bases. CDR1 is SQVTM, CDR2 ANQGSEA, per germline. The CDR3 runs to 13 residues. V shed 7 bases, J shed 2 bases, and the junction held 5 bases outside the gene matches. This CDR3 is CSDSGQGQETQYF. In DNA, the CDR3 is TGCAGCGACTCTGGACAGGGGCAAGAGACCCAGTACTTC.

This chain uses TRBV5-4 with TRBJ1-4, with a tentative D call TRBD1 (5 bases). Looked up from germline, CDR1 is SGHNT and CDR2 is YYREEE (reference sequence). The CDR3 length is 15 residues. Deletions cut 0 bases from V and 8 bases from J, with 14 bases between. The CDR3 protein is CASSLGQSVQEKLFF. CDR3 coding DNA: TGTGCCAGCAGCTTGGGACAGTCGGTACAGGAAAAACTGTTTTTT.

The V call is TRBV25-1, the J call TRBJ2-7, with 8 nucleotides matching TRBD2. Germline V gene sequence: CDR1 MGHDK, CDR2 SYGVNS. With V trimmed by 2 bases and J by 3 bases, 3 bases remained unmatched. This CDR3 region has 14 residues. DNA of the CDR3: TGTGCCAGCAGTGAAGGCGGGAGGAGCTACGAGCAGTACTTC. Its translation: CASSEGGRSYEQYF.

The chain links TRBV24-1 to TRBJ1-4, with D maybe TRBD1 (6 bases). The CDR3 totals 14 residues. CDR1 KGHDR and CDR2 SFDVKD come from the germline V gene. The V end was cut by 4 bases, the J end by 3 bases, with 8 bases between. The CDR3 nucleotides are TGTGCCACCAGTGAACAGGGCGCTAATGAAAAACTGTTTTTT. This encodes CATSEQGANEKLFF.

The genes are TRBV5-4 and TRBJ1-3; weak D call: TRBD1 (5 bases). The CDR3 runs 17 residues. The V end lost 4 bases, the J end lost 0 bases, and 17 bases lay between the germline ends. Per germline, CDR1 SGHNT and CDR2 YYREEE (reference sequence). The CDR3 loop reads CASSGGTGQFSGNTIYF. DNA for the CDR3: TGTGCCAGCAGCGGGGGGACCGGCCAATTCTCTGGAAACACCATATATTTT.

V gene TRBV20-1 combines with J gene TRBJ2-5, with D uncertain. The germline V and J ends were trimmed by 2 bases and 5 bases, with 6 bases remaining between them. The CDR3 has 11 amino acids. Germline V lookup: CDR1 DFQATT, CDR2 SNEGSKA (reference sequence). For the CDR3, the DNA is TGCAGTGCTAGACTTGGCGAGACCCAGTACTTC. It is translated as CSARLGETQYF.

This clone was detected only a few times. DNA for the CDR3: TGTGCCAGCTCACCACTGGACAGGGGGCGCCGGTACACTGAAGCTTTCTTT. This sequence encodes CASSPLDRGRRYTEAFF. The chain uses TRBV18 and TRBJ1-1; 11 positions match TRBD1. Germline CDR1 reads KGHSH; CDR2 reads LQKENI. Trimming cost V 1 base and J 3 bases; bases outside gene matches: 7. The CDR3 sequence is 17 residues long.

The chain links TRBV9 to TRBJ2-2, with 11 positions matching TRBD1. The CDR3 consists of 18 residues. The germline V gene has CDR1 SGDLS and CDR2 YYNGEE. V lost 3 bases to trimming and J lost 6 bases; unmatched junction nucleotides: 13. Written as DNA, the CDR3 is TGTGCCAGCAGCGCCCGCCCCGGAGGGACAGGGGGTTCCGGGGAGCTGTTTTTT. Its protein product is CASSARPGGTGGSGELFF.

V gene TRBV9 combines with J gene TRBJ1-2; 7 bases align to TRBD1. J lost 6 bases, V lost 5 bases, and 10 bases had no gene match. This CDR3 is built from 14 residues. Germline V CDR1 and CDR2: SGDLS, YYNGEE. The CDR3 region is CASRGSGGSDGYTF. In nucleotides, the CDR3 is TGTGCCAGCAGAGGTTCAGGGGGGTCCGATGGCTACACCTTC. Full variable domain (missing parts from reference TRBV9 and TRBJ1-2): DSGVTQTPKHLITATGQRVTLRCSPRSGDLSVYWYQQSLDQGLQFLIQYYNGEERAKGNILERFSAQQFPDLHSELNLSSLELGDSALYFCASRGSGGSDGYTFGSGTRLTVV.

V gene TRBV21-1 combines with J gene TRBJ2-3; TRBD1 is the table's D call, not checked against the DNA. TRBV21-1 is classified as a pseudogene. CDR3 length: 17 residues. The CDR3 DNA is TGTGCCAGCAGCCCCTTGACGTTTCAGGCTATCACAGATACGCAGTATTTT. Protein product: CASSPLTFQAITDTQYF.

This rearrangement joins TRBV5-1 to TRBJ2-5; 14 bases map to TRBD2. Germline CDR1 and CDR2: SGHRS and YFSETQ. The CDR3 contains 18 residues. Trimming took 4 bases from V and 4 from J; bases not matched to a gene: 12. The CDR3 sequence is CASSIGTSGGGATETQYF. As DNA, the CDR3 is TGCGCCAGCAGCATTGGGACTAGCGGGGGCGGAGCTACAGAGACCCAGTACTTC.